The sample holds a few counts of the clone carrying this T cell receptor (beta chain). Its target is not known. Germline V gene data show CDR1 as ENHRY and CDR2 as SYGVKD. The CDR3 length is 14 residues. Trimming stripped 4 bases from V and 3 bases from J, with 12 bases between. This specimen belongs to a study of cytomegalovirus exposure and HLA in healthy donors. Study in general: Early on, a data release was issued that held approximately 92 million unique TCRs from HLA-typed donors. Points from the study as a whole: The authors enumerated over 150 TCR beta chains as linked to cytomegalovirus. Most likely, a cluster of highly shared sequence variants arose as a sequencing artifact.

The PCR was carried out with 60 Vbeta primers and 13 Jbeta primers. The data were produced by immunoSEQ multiplex PCR, yet TCRdb's version contains in-frame clones alone and is incomplete. This sample yields 280,000 or so clones, of which roughly 90% are seen a single time; about 2.5% belongs to the top ten. The J gene is TRBJ1-1, the V gene TRBV10-3; perhaps TRBD1 as D (6 bases). Source material: PBMCs. This receptor was obtained from a woman younger than 30 in good health and CMV-seronegative. The CDR3 reads CAISGRGADTEAFF. In nucleotides, the CDR3 is TGTGCCATCAGTGGTCGGGGGGCGGACACTGAAGCTTTCTTT.